This TCR beta chain derives from a study of post-analysis software for immune sequencing data. Points on this clonotype: Its specificity is unknown.

The CDR3 runs to 14 residues. The V segment lost 5 bases and the J segment 3 bases; nucleotides outside the gene matches: 7. The germline gives CDR1 SGHTA, CDR2 FQGNSA. Overall study results and limits: About 5 TRBV segments appeared more often in patients than in controls, and TRBV5-6, TRBV5-1 and TRBV20-1 were among these.

Unique molecular identifiers featured in each of the TCR beta cDNA libraries. TCRdb used MiXCR to reprocess the PCR reads, holding one entry per CDR3 protein. The data show around 260,000 distinct CDR3 sequences, 30% to 45% seen once. The chain carries TRBV7-2 and TRBJ2-7, with 7 bases aligning to TRBD1. The sequenced sample consisted of blood. This TCR derives from a girl under 18 with multiple sclerosis. The CDR3 DNA is TGTGCCAGCAGCCCTTGGACAGGACACTACGAGCAGTACTTC. This encodes CASSPWTGHYEQYF.